This T cell receptor (beta chain) was identified during a study of blood T cell repertoires in COVID-19. About the study: Samples taken during acute and convalescent COVID-19 were collected in the United States, Italy and Spain. PBMCs, B-cell-depleted T cells, or T cells were the source of the cDNA or gDNA that made up the material.

In the study's own analysis: Amplification with reference gene primers provided the estimates of nucleated cell counts. Sequenced by immunoSEQ multiplex PCR; TCRdb stores in-frame clones only, minus some. Clone size and V and J calls were adopted from that table, with D and trimming inferred from the DNA. This table has about 91,000 clones, around 80% appearing once. The V gene lost 5 bases and the J gene lost 3 bases, with 10 bases spanning the gap. The CDR3 totals 13 residues. Germline V CDR1 and CDR2: MDHEN, SYDVKM. The sequencing sample was made of peripheral blood. The TCR was taken from a man between 65 and 79 years old with acute or convalescent COVID-19. The chain is built from TRBV28 and TRBJ1-2; no clear D gene. In DNA form, the CDR3 reads TGTGCCAGCAGTCTCGGAGGGTACTATGGCTACACCTTC. Translated, it gives CASSLGGYYGYTF.